A selection of T cell receptor beta chains follows, all from one sample in a study of blood T cell repertoires in COVID-19. Sequencing used immunoSEQ multiplex PCR; TCRdb keeps in-frame clones, though not all of them. The sample includes over 90,000 clones, 89% of them seen just once. The sample consisted of peripheral blood. The receptors were gathered from an elderly woman in a cohort sampled during active COVID-19. Each CDR3 is given with its conserved first and last residue. Fields, in order: D gene, V gene, J gene, clone size, CDR3 DNA, CDR3 protein. D genes are given only for firm matches. The size entry is marked missing in some rows and otherwise reads once, few, many or a size class.

>.|TRBV4-1|TRBJ2-1|once
TGCGCCAGCAGCCAAGGGGCTACGGGGGAGCAGTTCTTC
CASSQGATGEQFF
>.|TRBV5-1|TRBJ1-4|.
TGCGCCAGCAGCGCGGACAGCCTTAATGAAAAACTGTTTTTT
CASSADSLNEKLFF
>.|TRBV19|TRBJ1-4|.
TGTGCCAGTAGGGGGGGTCAAGCAGGGGAAAAACTGTTTTTT
CASRGGQAGEKLFF
>TRBD1|TRBV6-2/TRBV6-3|TRBJ1-2|.
TGTGCCAGCAGTTACTTGGGGACAGCTGGCTTCTATGGCTACACCTTC
CASSYLGTAGFYGYTF
>.|TRBV5-1|TRBJ2-7|.
TGCGCCAGCAGCTTGTCTCAGGTCTACGAGCAGTACTTC
CASSLSQVYEQYF
>.|TRBV7-9|TRBJ2-1|.
TGTGCCAGCAGCTCTCTCGAAGGTAGCCATGAGCAGTTCTTC
CASSSLEGSHEQFF
>.|TRBV7-9|TRBJ1-1|.
TGTGCCAGCAGCTTAGCGATACAGGGAAACGCGAACACTGAAGCTTTCTTT
CASSLAIQGNANTEAFF
>TRBD2|TRBV28|TRBJ2-1|.
TGTGCCAGCAGTTCGCTAGCGGGGGGCCCCTACAATGAGCAGTTCTTC
CASSSLAGGPYNEQFF
>.|TRBV6-6|TRBJ1-4|.
TGTGCCAGCGCTCCAGGGTTCGAAAAACTGTTTTTT
CASAPGFEKLFF
>.|TRBV18|TRBJ2-7|.
TGTGCCAGCTCACCACCCCACACACCCTACGAGCAGTACTTC
CASSPPHTPYEQYF
>.|TRBV19|TRBJ1-6|.
TGTGCCAGTACCCTGATAGGGTTCGGGGATTTTCCCCTCCACTTT
CASTLIGFGDFPLHF
>.|TRBV10-3|TRBJ2-2|.
TGTGCCATCAGCCGGGGCGGGGAGCTGTTTTTT
CAISRGGELFF
>.|TRBV5-4|TRBJ2-7|.
TGTGCCAGCAGTATCGGCGGGACAGTCCCCTACGAGCAGTACTTC
CASSIGGTVPYEQYF
>TRBD1|TRBV6-6|TRBJ1-6|.
TGTGCCAGCAGCCCAGGGGGCTGGTCACCCCTCCACTTT
CASSPGGWSPLHF
>TRBD2|TRBV6-6|TRBJ2-7|.
TGTGCCAGCAGTCCGGGACTAGCGGCCTCCTACGAGCAGTACTTC
CASSPGLAASYEQYF
>.|TRBV28|TRBJ2-7|.
TGTGCCAGCAGTTCTAGCTCCTACGAGCAGTACTTC
CASSSSSYEQYF
>TRBD1|TRBV7-9|TRBJ1-2|.
TGTGCCAGCAGCGCTGACAGGGGATACACCTTC
CASSADRGYTF
>TRBD1|TRBV10-2|TRBJ2-7|.
TGCGCCACCAGTAGACAGGGGTCCTACGAGCAGTACTTC
CATSRQGSYEQYF
>.|TRBV30|TRBJ1-3|.
TGTGCCTGGAGACCGAGGGGGACAACTGGAAACACCATATATTTT
CAWRPRGTTGNTIYF
>TRBD2|TRBV6-1|TRBJ2-4|.
TGTGCCAGCAGTGAAGTTGAGCGGGGTGTTCGGCAAAACATTCAGTACTTC
CASSEVERGVRQNIQYF
>TRBD1|TRBV5-4|TRBJ1-6|.
TGTGCCAGCAGCCATGACCCTTGGACAGGAAAAAATTCACCCCTCCACTTT
CASSHDPWTGKNSPLHF
>TRBD1|TRBV20-1|TRBJ1-2|few
TGCAGTGCTAGTCCCCAGGGACAGGGGCTCCTAGCTAACTATGGCTACACCTTC
CSASPQGQGLLANYGYTF
>.|TRBV3-1/TRBV3-2|TRBJ2-1|.
TGTGCCAGCAGCCAAGAAATTACAGGACCTGGATACAATGAGCAGTTCTTC
CASSQEITGPGYNEQFF
>TRBD1|TRBV19|TRBJ1-1|.
TGTGCCAGTAGTATCGACAGGGGGCTACCTGAAGCTTTCTTT
CASSIDRGLPEAFF
>TRBD2|TRBV29-1|TRBJ2-7|.
TGCAGCGTTGCCTCTCCGGCTAGCGGTTACGAGCAGTACTTC
CSVASPASGYEQYF
>.|TRBV5-1|TRBJ2-5|.
TGCGCCAGCAGCCCCCAAGGGGGGGGCCAAGAGACCCAGTACTTC
CASSPQGGGQETQYF
>.|TRBV5-1|TRBJ2-2|once
TGCGCCAGCAGCAGCCAGGAGGGCACCGGGGAGCTGTTTTTT
CASSSQEGTGELFF
>.|TRBV28|TRBJ2-2|.
TGTGCCAGCAGGATAGTCTACGCGAACACCGGGGAGCTGTTTTTT
CASRIVYANTGELFF
>TRBD2|TRBV7-9|TRBJ2-1|few
TGTGCCAGCAGCTTAGGGATCGGGGGGGCCTCCTACAATGAGCAGTTCTTC
CASSLGIGGASYNEQFF
>TRBD1|TRBV27|TRBJ2-1|.
TGTGCCAGCAGACAGGGGGCCTCGTTTGGCAATGAGCAGTTCTTC
CASRQGASFGNEQFF
>.|TRBV11-2|TRBJ1-1|.
TGTGCCAGCAGTCGCGGGACTGCGAACACTGAAGCTTTCTTT
CASSRGTANTEAFF
>TRBD2|TRBV2|TRBJ2-2|.
TGTGCCAGCAGGGGCGCTTACCGGGGAGGGATGAACACCGGGGAGCTGTTTTTT
CASRGAYRGGMNTGELFF
>TRBD2|TRBV5-1|TRBJ2-5|.
TGCGCCAGCAGCTTGGCTGGCGGGGGGTCCCAAGAGACCCAGTACTTC
CASSLAGGGSQETQYF
>TRBD2|TRBV4-1|TRBJ2-5|.
TGCGCCAGCAGCCATCCTAGCGGGGGGGCCAGCCAGACCCAGTACTTC
CASSHPSGGASQTQYF
>.|TRBV10-1|TRBJ2-7|.
TGCGCCAGCAGTGAGTCCAGGGGAAGGGTCGAGCAGTACTTC
CASSESRGRVEQYF
>.|TRBV10-1|TRBJ2-7|.
TGCGCCAGCAGTGAGTCGAGGGGGTCGATTTTCGAGCAGTACTTC
CASSESRGSIFEQYF
>.|TRBV28|TRBJ1-2|.
TGTGCCAGCAGTTTGGTCCAGGGGTGGGGCTACACCTTC
CASSLVQGWGYTF
>TRBD1|TRBV6-5|TRBJ1-4|.
TGTGCCAGCAGTTACCAGGGGGCGCGGGAAAAACTGTTTTTT
CASSYQGAREKLFF
>.|TRBV19|TRBJ1-1|.
TGTGCCAGTAGTCCCCAGGGCCAGAACACTGAAGCTTTCTTT
CASSPQGQNTEAFF
>.|TRBV5-4|TRBJ2-1|.
TGTGCCAGCAGCACCGAGGGCTCCTACAATGAGCAGTTCTTC
CASSTEGSYNEQFF
>.|TRBV6-6|TRBJ1-1|few
TGTGCCAGCACCGACGGGGGGGCCGTGTTCACTGAAGCTTTCTTT
CASTDGGAVFTEAFF
>.|TRBV14|TRBJ1-6|.
TGTGCCAGCAGCCGGACAGCAAATTCACCCCTCCACTTT
CASSRTANSPLHF
>.|TRBV6-2/TRBV6-3|TRBJ2-7|.
TGTGCCAGCAGTTACTTAACTAGCTCTGGGGAGCAGTACTTC
CASSYLTSSGEQYF
>.|TRBV4-1|TRBJ2-7|few
TGCGCCAGCAGCCAAGCCGGGACTGACCCCTACGAGCAGTACTTC
CASSQAGTDPYEQYF
>.|TRBV15|TRBJ1-5|.
TGTGCCACCAGCAGAGGTGGGCAGCTTAGCAATCAGCCCCAGCATTTT
CATSRGGQLSNQPQHF
>TRBD1|TRBV11-2|TRBJ1-5|once
TGTGCCAGCAGCTTAGAAGGGCAGGGGGCTCAGCCCCAGCATTTT
CASSLEGQGAQPQHF
>TRBD2|TRBV11-1|TRBJ2-7|once
TGTGCCAGCAGCTTGACGGGAGGACCTTACGAGCAGTACTTC
CASSLTGGPYEQYF